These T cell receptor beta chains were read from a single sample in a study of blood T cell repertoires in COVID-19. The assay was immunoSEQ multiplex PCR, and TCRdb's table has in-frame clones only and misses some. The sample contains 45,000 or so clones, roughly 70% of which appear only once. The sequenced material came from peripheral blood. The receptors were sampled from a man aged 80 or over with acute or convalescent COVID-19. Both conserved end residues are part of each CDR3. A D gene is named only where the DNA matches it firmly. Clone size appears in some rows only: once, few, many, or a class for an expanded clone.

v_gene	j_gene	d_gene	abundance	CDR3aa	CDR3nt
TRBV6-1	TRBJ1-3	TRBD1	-	CASSEATGGIGNTIYF	TGTGCCAGCAGTGAAGCGACAGGGGGGATTGGAAACACCATATATTTT
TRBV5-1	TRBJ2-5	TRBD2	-	CASSGTSAETQYF	TGCGCCAGCAGCGGGACTAGCGCCGAGACCCAGTACTTC
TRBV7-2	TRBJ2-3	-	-	CASMPGVSTDTQYF	TGTGCCAGCATGCCCGGGGTTAGCACAGATACGCAGTATTTT
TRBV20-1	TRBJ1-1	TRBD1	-	CSARGQGGAFF	TGCAGTGCCCGGGGACAGGGGGGAGCTTTCTTT
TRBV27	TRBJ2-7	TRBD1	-	CASSSSGTGNPEQYF	TGTGCCAGCAGTTCGTCCGGGACAGGGAACCCCGAGCAGTACTTC
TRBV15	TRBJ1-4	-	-	CATSRADPRREKLFF	TGTGCCACCAGCAGGGCGGATCCTAGGAGGGAAAAACTGTTTTTT
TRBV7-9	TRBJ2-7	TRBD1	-	CASSLTPGQGLGEQYF	TGTGCCAGCAGCTTAACCCCGGGACAGGGGTTAGGCGAGCAGTACTTC
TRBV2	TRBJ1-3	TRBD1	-	CASRRQGADGNTIYF	TGTGCCAGCAGGAGACAGGGGGCGGATGGAAACACCATATATTTT
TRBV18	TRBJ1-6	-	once	CASSSTGINNSPLHF	TGTGCCAGCTCGTCCACAGGGATAAATAATTCACCCCTCCACTTT
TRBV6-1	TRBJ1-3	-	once	CASSEYAGFSGNTIYF	TGTGCCAGCAGTGAATATGCAGGTTTCTCTGGAAACACCATATATTTT